Listed below are T cell receptor beta chains from one sample, sequenced in a study of human T cells and chemical hapten exposure. Using its own MiXCR run on the RACE reads, TCRdb lists one record per CDR3 protein. In the table there are fewer than 65,000 distinct CDR3 sequences, approximately 9.8% of which are singletons. Material: whole blood, obtained in connection with sensitization to the hapten diphenylcyclopropenone (DPC). All receptors come from a middle-aged woman with alopecia areata. Some clones in this sample may be carry-over from other donors' samples. CDR3s include the opening cysteine and the closing phenylalanine or tryptophan. The D gene is left open where the match is weak. Clone sizes are given selectively: once, few, many, or a class where the clone is expanded.

d_call	v_call	clone_size	j_call	cdr3_nt	cdr3_aa
-	TRBV28	-	TRBJ1-5	TGTGCCAGCAGTTTATTTAGGGACCGGCAGCCCCAGCATTTT	CASSLFRDRQPQHF
-	TRBV20-1	-	TRBJ1-3	TGCAGTGCTAGAGAATATAGCTCTGGAAACACCATATATTTT	CSAREYSSGNTIYF
TRBD1	TRBV4-3	many	TRBJ2-2	TGCGCCAGCAGCCAACCTTTCGGACAGGGTGGCACCGGGGAGCTGTTTTTT	CASSQPFGQGGTGELFF
-	TRBV5-1	-	TRBJ2-3	TGCGCCAGCGGCTGGGGACCAACAGATACGCAGTATTTT	CASGWGPTDTQYF
-	TRBV5-6	-	TRBJ2-1	TGTGCCAGCAGCCCAAAGGTCGATGTCAAAGGGAATGAGCAGTTCTTC	CASSPKVDVKGNEQFF
-	TRBV11-3	many	TRBJ2-3	TGTGCCAGCAGCTTAGATGGGGGATCGACAGATACGCAGTATTTT	CASSLDGGSTDTQYF
-	TRBV5-4	many	TRBJ1-1	TGTGCCAGCAGCTTGGCCGGCGGGGCTGGCACTGAAGCTTTCTTT	CASSLAGGAGTEAFF
-	TRBV4-2	-	TRBJ1-1	TGTGCCAGCAGCCACCCAACCCTAGCTTTCTTT	CASSHPTLAFF
-	TRBV5-1	many	TRBJ1-1	TGCGCCAGCAGCTTGGTTCTGAACACTGAAGCTTTCTTT	CASSLVLNTEAFF
TRBD2	TRBV12-3/TRBV12-4	many	TRBJ2-5	TGTGCCAGCAGTTCCCGGGGGGGCCGTGAGACCCAGTACTTC	CASSSRGGRETQYF
-	TRBV6-2/TRBV6-3	-	TRBJ1-1	TGTGCCAGCACGTACAGGGAGGCGAACACTGAAGCTTTCTTT	CASTYREANTEAFF
TRBD2	TRBV29-1	many	TRBJ2-5	TGCAGCGTACGGCTAGCGGGGGAAGAGACCCAGTACTTC	CSVRLAGEETQYF
TRBD2	TRBV27	-	TRBJ2-7	TGTGCCAGCAGTCCGAACGTGGCGGGACTAGCGTTGTACGAGCAGTACTTC	CASSPNVAGLALYEQYF
TRBD1	TRBV6-4	-	TRBJ1-2	TGTGCCAGCAGGCCGGGACAGGGTCATGGCTACACCTTC	CASRPGQGHGYTF
TRBD2	TRBV5-1	few	TRBJ2-6	TGCGCCAGCAGCTTGGAACCTAGCGGATCCTCTGGGGCCAACGTCCTGACTTTC	CASSLEPSGSSGANVLTF
-	TRBV7-6	-	TRBJ2-3	TGTGCCAGCAGCTTGGCCTGGGGGGCCACAGATACGCAGTATTTT	CASSLAWGATDTQYF
-	TRBV6-1	many	TRBJ2-2	TGTGCCAGCAGTGAACCGACAGAATCGAACACCGGGGAGCTGTTTTTT	CASSEPTESNTGELFF
-	TRBV7-9	many	TRBJ1-5	TGTGCCAGCAGCTTCGCCACGGTGGCCGCTAGCAATCAGCCCCAGCATTTT	CASSFATVAASNQPQHF
TRBD2	TRBV20-1	many	TRBJ2-3	TGCAGTGCCCGCCAGGCTAGCGGACGCACAGATACGCAGTATTTT	CSARQASGRTDTQYF
-	TRBV9	-	TRBJ2-5	TGTGCCTCAGCCCCATGGGAGCAAGAGACCCAGTACTTC	CASAPWEQETQYF
TRBD1	TRBV6-6	many	TRBJ2-7	TGTGCCAGCAGTAATACCGGGACAGGGGTCAACGAGCAGTACTTC	CASSNTGTGVNEQYF
-	TRBV5-4	few	TRBJ1-2	TGTGCCAGCAGCTCCCATGGAACTATATATGGCTACACCTTC	CASSSHGTIYGYTF
-	TRBV6-2/TRBV6-3	few	TRBJ1-5	TGTGCCAGCAGTGGTACGTGGGCTCAGCCCCAGCATTTT	CASSGTWAQPQHF
TRBD1	TRBV29-1	many	TRBJ1-1	TGCAGCGTTGCTCCCTGGGAGACAGGGCCGAAGAACACTGAAGCTTTCTTT	CSVAPWETGPKNTEAFF
TRBD1	TRBV6-2/TRBV6-3	few	TRBJ2-7	TGTGCCAGCAGACGGAGGACAGGCCTTGGCGAGCAGTACTTC	CASRRRTGLGEQYF
TRBD1	TRBV5-5	many	TRBJ1-1	TGTGCCAGCAGCTTGGAAGCGGACAGGGTAGCTTTCTTT	CASSLEADRVAFF
-	TRBV20-1	many	TRBJ1-1	TGCAGTGCTAGAGGCCATACAGGGTCAAGCACTGAAGCTTTCTTT	CSARGHTGSSTEAFF
-	TRBV9	many	TRBJ1-6	TGTGCCAGCAGCTCCCGGATAGACCAGAGCCCCCTCCACTTT	CASSSRIDQSPLHF
-	TRBV11-1	many	TRBJ1-1	TGTGCCAGCAGCCCGCGGTGGAATGGGGTCTTGGGAGCTTTCTTT	CASSPRWNGVLGAFF
TRBD1	TRBV6-6	few	TRBJ1-2	TGTGCCAGCAGACCAGGGGGCGCGGGGTATGGCTACACCTTC	CASRPGGAGYGYTF
TRBD1	TRBV2	few	TRBJ1-4	TGTGCCAGCAGTGTTGCGGGGACAGAAGGTGAAAAACTGTTTTTT	CASSVAGTEGEKLFF
-	TRBV3-1	few	TRBJ2-5	TGTGCCAGCAGCCGGAATTGGGACCCAAGAGAGACCCAGTACTTC	CASSRNWDPRETQYF
-	TRBV2	many	TRBJ1-1	TGTGCCAGCAACTCAGGGTGGGAGACTGAAGCTTTCTTT	CASNSGWETEAFF
TRBD2	TRBV7-9	many	TRBJ2-7	TGTGCCAGCAGCCCCCTCGGTCGGGGGGTCGAGCAGTACTTC	CASSPLGRGVEQYF
-	TRBV18	few	TRBJ1-1	TGTGCCAGCCACGGGAGTAGCACTGAAGCTTTCTTT	CASHGSSTEAFF
-	TRBV7-9	many	TRBJ2-1	TGTGCCAGCAGCCTGGAGGCCACTCCAAGAGAGCAGTTCTTC	CASSLEATPREQFF
-	TRBV7-9	few	TRBJ2-3	TGTGCCAGCAGACAACTCCTGACTAGCACAGATACGCAGTATTTT	CASRQLLTSTDTQYF
-	TRBV20-1	many	TRBJ1-3	TGCAGTGCTAGAGATGGGGACTCTGGAAACACCATATATTTT	CSARDGDSGNTIYF
TRBD2	TRBV4-1	many	TRBJ2-3	TGCGCCAGCAGCCAAGCTTCTAGCGGGAACGATGAAACGCAGTATTTT	CASSQASSGNDETQYF
-	TRBV20-1	many	TRBJ1-3	TGCAGTGCTAGAGATCACAGGGATGCGGGAAACACCATATATTTT	CSARDHRDAGNTIYF
-	TRBV6-6	many	TRBJ1-3	TGTGCCAGCAGTTACGGGGTTCTCTCTGGAAACACCATATATTTT	CASSYGVLSGNTIYF
-	TRBV20-1	-	TRBJ2-1	TGCAGTGCCACCCACGGTAGTGGTGAGCAGTTCTTC	CSATHGSGEQFF
-	TRBV5-5	many	TRBJ1-2	TGTGCCAGCAGCTTGGGGGCTAACTATGGCTACACCTTC	CASSLGANYGYTF
-	TRBV14	-	TRBJ2-5	TGTGCCAGCAGCCAGAACCGCCGAGGGACCCAGTACTTC	CASSQNRRGTQYF
-	TRBV30	many	TRBJ1-1	TGTGCCTGGACCCCAGGTTTTGGTGAAGCTTTCTTT	CAWTPGFGEAFF
-	TRBV7-9	many	TRBJ2-3	TGTGCCAGCAGCCACGAAGTCCCAGATACGCAGTATTTT	CASSHEVPDTQYF
-	TRBV7-9	many	TRBJ1-4	TGTGCCAGCAGCCCGGACAGAGAAAAACTGTTTTTT	CASSPDREKLFF
-	TRBV15	many	TRBJ2-7	TGTGCCACCAGCAGAGATCCGGGCAGGGCCAGGAGCGAGCAGTACTTC	CATSRDPGRARSEQYF
TRBD1	TRBV7-9	many	TRBJ2-3	TGTGCCAGCAGCTTGGGACAGTCCTTCACAGATACGCAGTATTTT	CASSLGQSFTDTQYF
-	TRBV6-1	many	TRBJ1-4	TGTGCCAGCAGTGGACAGGAAAGTGAAAAACTGTTTTTT	CASSGQESEKLFF
TRBD1	TRBV11-2	many	TRBJ1-2	TGTGCCAGCAGCTTAGCCGCCGGACAGGGCTATGGCTACACCTTC	CASSLAAGQGYGYTF
TRBD1	TRBV5-1	many	TRBJ1-6	TGCGCCAGCAGCGCCCAGATAACACAGGGGTCCTATAATTCACCCCTCCACTTT	CASSAQITQGSYNSPLHF
-	TRBV5-1	many	TRBJ2-4	TGCGCCAGCAGCTTGGGGCCCGAAAAAAACATTCAGTACTTC	CASSLGPEKNIQYF
TRBD1	TRBV28	-	TRBJ2-5	TGTGCCAGCAGTTTAAATGGGCAGGGGGCTGTGGAGACCCAGTACTTC	CASSLNGQGAVETQYF
TRBD2	TRBV4-2	many	TRBJ2-1	TGTGCCAGCAGCCAGATTACTAGCGGGGGTGAGCAGTTCTTC	CASSQITSGGEQFF